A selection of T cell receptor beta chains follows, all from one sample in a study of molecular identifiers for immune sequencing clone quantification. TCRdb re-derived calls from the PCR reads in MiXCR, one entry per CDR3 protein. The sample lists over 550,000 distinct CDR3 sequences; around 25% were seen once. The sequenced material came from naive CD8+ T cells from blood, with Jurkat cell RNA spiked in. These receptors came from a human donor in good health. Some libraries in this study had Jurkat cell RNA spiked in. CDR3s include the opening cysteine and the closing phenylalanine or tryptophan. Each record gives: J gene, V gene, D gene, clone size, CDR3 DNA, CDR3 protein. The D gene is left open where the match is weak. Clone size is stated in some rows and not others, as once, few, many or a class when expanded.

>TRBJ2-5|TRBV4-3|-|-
TGCGCCAGCAGCCAAGATCTTGCGGTCAAAGAGACCCAGTACTTC
CASSQDLAVKETQYF
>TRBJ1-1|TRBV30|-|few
TGTGCCTGGAGTGTGAGGTCTGTGACCGGACGGGCTTTCTTT
CAWSVRSVTGRAFF
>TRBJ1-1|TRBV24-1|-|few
TGTGCCACCAGTGATTTGGGGACTGAAGCTTTCTTT
CATSDLGTEAFF
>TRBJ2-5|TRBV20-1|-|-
TGCAGTGCTAGTTTGGGCGGGGAAGAGACCCAGTACTTC
CSASLGGEETQYF
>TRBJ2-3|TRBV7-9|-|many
TGTGCCAGCAGCCCAGCAAGGGGTCCAGATACGCAGTATTTT
CASSPARGPDTQYF
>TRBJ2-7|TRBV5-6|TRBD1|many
TGTGCCAGCAGCCTGAGACAGGGCATCTACGAGCAGTACTTC
CASSLRQGIYEQYF
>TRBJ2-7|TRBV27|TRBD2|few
TGTGCCAGCAGTTTAGGAGCGGGAGGGAAGGAGCAGTACTTC
CASSLGAGGKEQYF
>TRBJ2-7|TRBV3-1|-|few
TGTGCCAGCAGCTCCACCGGGTACGGTTGGGCTTACGAGCAGTACTTC
CASSSTGYGWAYEQYF
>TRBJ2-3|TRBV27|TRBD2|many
TGTGCCAGCAGTTCGCCCTGGACGGGAGGGCCTGCAGATACGCAGTATTTT
CASSSPWTGGPADTQYF
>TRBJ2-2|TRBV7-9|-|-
TGTGCCAGCAGCGCCAGTTACACCGGGGAGCTGTTTTTT
CASSASYTGELFF
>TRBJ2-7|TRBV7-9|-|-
TGTGCCAGCAGCGAAGGTGGCCCGGCAGCCATGAACGAGCAGTACTTC
CASSEGGPAAMNEQYF
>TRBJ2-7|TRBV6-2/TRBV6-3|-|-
TGTGCCAGCACCGAGAACGGCGAGCAGTACTTC
CASTENGEQYF
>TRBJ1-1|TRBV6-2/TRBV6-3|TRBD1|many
TGTGCCAGCAGTTACTCGCGCCCCACCGGGACAGGAGGCACTGAAGCTTTCTTT
CASSYSRPTGTGGTEAFF
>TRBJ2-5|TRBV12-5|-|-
TGTGCTAGTGGTTTGGAGATGAGGTTGGGTGGATATACAGAGACCCAGTACTTC
CASGLEMRLGGYTETQYF
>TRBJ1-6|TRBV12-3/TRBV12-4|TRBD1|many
TGTGCCAGCAGTCTCAGGACAGGGAACAGGAATTCACCCCTCCACTTT
CASSLRTGNRNSPLHF
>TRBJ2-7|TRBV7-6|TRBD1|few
TGTGCCAGCAGCCCCCCGGACAGGGTGTACGAGCAGTACTTC
CASSPPDRVYEQYF
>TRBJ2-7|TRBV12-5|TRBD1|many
TGTGCTAGTGGTTTGCCTGACAGGGGTTCCTACGAGCAGTACTTC
CASGLPDRGSYEQYF
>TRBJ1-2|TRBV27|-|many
TGTGCCAGCAGTTTACACGCGGTTCCATTTAACTATGGCTACACCTTC
CASSLHAVPFNYGYTF
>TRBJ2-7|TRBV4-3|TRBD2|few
TGCGCCAGCAGCCCCCGTCGGGGGGGCCCCTACGAGCAGTACTTC
CASSPRRGGPYEQYF
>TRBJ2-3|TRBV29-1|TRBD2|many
TGCAGCGTTGAGCTAGCGGGAGTCATAGATACGCAGTATTTT
CSVELAGVIDTQYF
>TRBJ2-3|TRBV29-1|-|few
TGCAGCGTTGAAGAGGTGAGCGTAGATACGCAGTATTTT
CSVEEVSVDTQYF
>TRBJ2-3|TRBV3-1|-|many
TGTGCCAGCAGCCAGGGTAGCGAGGAGGTTGCAGATACGCAGTATTTT
CASSQGSEEVADTQYF
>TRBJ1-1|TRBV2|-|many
TGTGCCAGCAAGGCAGGGAGGATCACTGAAGCTTTCTTT
CASKAGRITEAFF
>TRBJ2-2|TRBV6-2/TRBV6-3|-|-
TGTGCCAGCAGTTACTCCCGTCCGGACCAGATTAACACCGGGGAGCTGTCTTTT
CASSYSRPDQINTGELSF
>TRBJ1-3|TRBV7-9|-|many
TGTGCCAGCAGCTTTGACACCGGAAACACCATATATTTT
CASSFDTGNTIYF
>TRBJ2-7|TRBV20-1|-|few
TGCAGTGCTAGAACCGAAGACCTACTGATCTGGGACGAGCAGTACTTC
CSARTEDLLIWDEQYF
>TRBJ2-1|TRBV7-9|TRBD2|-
TGTGCCAGCAGCTCTTCTGCACTAGCGGACAATGAGCAGTTCTTC
CASSSSALADNEQFF
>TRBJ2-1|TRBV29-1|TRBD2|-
TGCAGCGTTGAAGGTCTAGCGGAAGTTCAGAGCTCCTACAATGGGCAGTTCTTC
CSVEGLAEVQSSYNGQFF
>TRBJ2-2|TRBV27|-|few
TGTGCCACCCGACTAGTTCGCACCGGGGAGCTGTTTTTT
CATRLVRTGELFF
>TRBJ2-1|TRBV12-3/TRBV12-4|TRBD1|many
TGTGCCAGCAGGATTGACAGGGGAGGCAATGAGCAGTTCTTC
CASRIDRGGNEQFF
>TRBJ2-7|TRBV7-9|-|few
TGTGCCAGCAGCTTAGGGCCAGGGGCAGGGTACGAGCAGTACTTC
CASSLGPGAGYEQYF
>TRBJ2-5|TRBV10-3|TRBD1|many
TGTGCCATCAGGACCACAGGGGATAAAATGGAGACCCAGTACTTC
CAIRTTGDKMETQYF
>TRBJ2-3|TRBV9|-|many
TGTGCCAGCAGCGTAGGGGTGCTGGTCACAGATACGCAGTATTTT
CASSVGVLVTDTQYF
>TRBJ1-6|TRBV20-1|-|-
TGCAGTGCTAGAGAATTAGGGTTATCCTATAATTCACCCCTCCACTTT
CSARELGLSYNSPLHF
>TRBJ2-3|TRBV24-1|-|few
TGTGCCACCAGTGATTTTGCCGACAGGAAGTCGAGCACAGATACGCAGTATTTT
CATSDFADRKSSTDTQYF
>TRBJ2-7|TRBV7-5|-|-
-
CISVPAPKEGTADEQYF
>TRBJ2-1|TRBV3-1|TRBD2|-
TGTGCCAGCAGCCAAGATTGGAGCGGGGGGGCGTTCAATGAGCAGTTCTTC
CASSQDWSGGAFNEQFF
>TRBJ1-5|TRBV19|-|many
TGTGCCAGTAGTATCTCGACTCTAACCGATCAGCCCCAGCATTTT
CASSISTLTDQPQHF
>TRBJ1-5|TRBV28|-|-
TGTGCCAGCAGTTTTGTGAAGCAGCCCCAGCATTTT
CASSFVKQPQHF
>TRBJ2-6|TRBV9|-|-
TGTGCCAGCAGCGCAGTCACTGGGGCCAACGTCCTGACTTTC
CASSAVTGANVLTF